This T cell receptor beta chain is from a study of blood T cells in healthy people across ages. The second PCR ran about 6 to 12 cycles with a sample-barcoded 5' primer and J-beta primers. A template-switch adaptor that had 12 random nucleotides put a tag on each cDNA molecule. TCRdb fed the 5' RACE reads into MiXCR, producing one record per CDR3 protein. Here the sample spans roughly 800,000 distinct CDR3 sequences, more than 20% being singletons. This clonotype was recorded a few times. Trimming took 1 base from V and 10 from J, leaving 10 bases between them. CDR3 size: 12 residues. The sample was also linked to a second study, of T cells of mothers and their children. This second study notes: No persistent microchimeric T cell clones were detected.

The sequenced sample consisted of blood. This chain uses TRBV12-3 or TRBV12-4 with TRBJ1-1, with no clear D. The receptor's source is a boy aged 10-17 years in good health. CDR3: CASSLGALIAFF. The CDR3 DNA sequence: TGTGCCAGCAGTTTAGGGGCGTTAATAGCTTTCTTT.